The 31 T cell receptor beta chains presented below share a single source sample, sequenced in a study of memory CD4+ T cells and cytomegalovirus serostatus. The sort gate was single viable CD3+CD4+CD8-CD45RO+ cells for memory CD4+ T cells. Generated by immunoSEQ multiplex PCR, the TCRdb table keeps only in-frame clones and is missing some. The sample lists tens of thousands of clones; roughly 77% were seen once. Sequencing was carried out using memory CD4+ T cells from blood. Receptor source: an adult in good health and CMV-seronegative.

V usage is TRBV5-6 and J usage is TRBJ2-5, with D unresolved. Germline V gene lookup returns CDR1 SGHDT and CDR2 YYEEEE. Trimming removed 5 bases from V and 4 bases from J, with 21 bases in between. CDR3 length: 16 residues. The CDR3 region is CASSLYEAVTVETQYF. CDR3 DNA sequence: TGTGCCAGCAGTCTATACGAAGCCGTCACGGTAGAGACCCAGTACTTC.

The chain is built from TRBV6-5 and TRBJ2-5; tentatively, D is TRBD1 (5 bases). The germline CDR1 and CDR2 sequences are MNHEY and SVGAGI. Trimming took off 6 bases at V and 2 bases at J, with 7 bases between the two ends. This CDR3 has 12 residues. CDR3 amino acids: CASSQGQETQYF. The CDR3, as DNA: TGTGCCAGCAGCCAGGGACAAGAGACCCAGTACTTC.

The chain joins TRBV5-4 to TRBJ1-1, with D possibly TRBD1 on 6 matching bases. CDR1 is SGHNT and CDR2 is YYREEE in the germline V gene (reference sequence). The ends were cut back, 4 bases at V and 0 bases at J, with 10 bases in the middle. The CDR3 length is 14 residues. CDR3 nucleotide sequence: TGTGCCAGCAGCGGAGGACAGTTGAACACTGAAGCTTTCTTT. Translating gives CASSGGQLNTEAFF.

The gene calls are TRBV19 and TRBJ2-3; 9 bases align to TRBD2. CDR3 length: 15 residues. The trim removed 5 bases at V and 4 bases at J, leaving 7 bases unmatched. The germline gives CDR1 LNHDA, CDR2 SQIVND (reference sequence). The DNA of the CDR3 is TGTGCCAGTAGTTCAGGGGCGGGGGGGTCAGATACGCAGTATTTT. Residues: CASSSGAGGSDTQYF.

Concerning this clone: Other nucleotide sequences from this sample produce the same CDR3. The chain joins TRBV30 to TRBJ2-7, with D possibly being TRBD1 (8 bases). Germline V gene lookup returns CDR1 GTSNPN and CDR2 SVGIG (reference sequence). The CDR3 totals 12 residues. Trimming left V 3 bases short and J 4 bases short, with 10 bases between. The CDR3 region is CAWRQGGYEQYF. CDR3 DNA: TGTGCCTGGAGACAGGGGGGGTACGAGCAGTACTTC.

Points on this clone: Distinct nucleotide sequences in the sample also encode this CDR3. CDR3 region: CASSSQSSDYGYTF. CDR3 DNA sequence: TGTGCCAGCAGCTCGCAATCGTCCGACTATGGCTACACCTTC. The genes are TRBV7-8 and TRBJ1-2; D gene uncertain. The CDR3 is made up of 14 amino acids. The V end was cut by 4 bases, the J end by 3 bases, with 12 bases between. CDR1 is SGHVS, CDR2 FQNEAQ, per germline. Drawing the rest from reference TRBV7-8 and TRBJ1-2, the complete variable domain is GAGVSQSPRYKVAKRGQDVALRCDPISGHVSLFWYQQALGQGPEFLTYFQNEAQLDKSGLPSDRFFAERPEGSVSTLKIQRTQQEDSAVYLCASSSQSSDYGYTFGSGTRLTVV.

This rearrangement joins TRBV30 to TRBJ2-7; 7 bases line up with TRBD2. Germline trimming cut 0 bases from V and 3 bases from J; bases unmatched to any gene: 5. This CDR3 contains 14 residues. Germline-derived CDR1 and CDR2 are GTSNPN and SVGIG (reference sequence). The CDR3: CAWSVLGGDYEQYF. CDR3 bases: TGTGCCTGGAGTGTACTGGGGGGGGACTACGAGCAGTACTTC. Looking up the rest from reference TRBV30 and TRBJ2-7 gives the full variable domain: SQTIHQWPATLVQPVGSPLSLECTVEGTSNPNLYWYRQAAGRGLQLLFYSVGIGQISSEVPQNLSASRPQDRQFILSSKKLLLSDSGFYLCAWSVLGGDYEQYFGPGTRLTVT.

Comment on this clone: At the DNA level, this CDR3 is encoded by other sequences in the same sample as well. This sequence joins TRBV5-4 and TRBJ1-4; 9 nucleotides match TRBD1. CDR1 and CDR2 (germline): SGHNT, YYREEE (reference sequence). This CDR3 has 14 residues. V was clipped by 2 bases and J by 7 bases; unmatched bases: 3. CDR3 sequence reads: CASSLQGAAEKLFF. CDR3 sequence (DNA): TGTGCCAGCAGCTTACAGGGGGCGGCTGAAAAACTGTTTTTT.

J is TRBJ1-1 and V is TRBV13; possible D gene TRBD1, 6 bases. The V gene's germline CDR1 is PRHDT and CDR2 FYEKMQ (reference sequence). Trimming took 5 bases from V and 3 from J, leaving 19 bases between them. The CDR3 covers 16 residues. The CDR3 nucleotides read TGTGCCAGCAGCCCCAAACAGGGACCAGGATACACTGAAGCTTTCTTT. Its protein product is CASSPKQGPGYTEAFF.

The rearrangement uses TRBV7-2 and TRBJ2-1, with D hard to call. The CDR3 extends over 12 amino acids. Germline CDR1 is SGHTA and CDR2 is FQGNSA. V lost 4 bases and J 6 bases, leaving 7 bases between the germline ends. The CDR3 nucleotides are TGTGCCAGCAGCTCAGGCGGCAATGAGCAGTTCTTC. Its translation: CASSSGGNEQFF. The whole variable domain, remainder taken from reference TRBV7-2 and TRBJ2-1, is GAGVSQSPSNKVTEKGKDVELRCDPISGHTALYWYRQSLGQGLEFLIYFQGNSAPDKSGLPSDRFSAERTGGSVSTLTIQRTQQEDSAVYLCASSSGGNEQFFGPGTRLTVL.

This rearrangement joins TRBV10-2 to TRBJ1-4; TRBD1 matches at 7 bases. Germline loops: CDR1 WSHSY, CDR2 SAAADI. Unmatched junction bases numbered 5, after V lost 4 bases and J lost 6 bases. The CDR3 totals 14 residues. CDR3 loop: CASSGQGWDEKLFF. Written as DNA, the CDR3 is TGCGCCAGCAGTGGACAGGGTTGGGATGAAAAACTGTTTTTT.

The chain has TRBV7-9 and TRBJ2-3; the D is unclear. This CDR3 region has 11 residues. V gave up 8 bases and J gave up 3 bases, with 6 bases separating them. Germline V gene data show CDR1 as SEHNR and CDR2 as FQNEAQ (reference sequence). The CDR3 loop reads CASGMTDTQYF. CDR3 in DNA: TGTGCCAGCGGGATGACAGATACGCAGTATTTT.

The DNA of the CDR3 is TGTGCCAGCTCCCTATCGGGAGGCAGGCCGAACACCGGGGAGCTGTTTTTT. This translates into CASSLSGGRPNTGELFF. The chain joins TRBV18 to TRBJ2-2; 7 bases line up with TRBD2. Trimming cost V 6 bases and J 0 bases; bases outside gene matches: 10. CDR1 is KGHSH, CDR2 LQKENI, per germline. This CDR3 contains 17 residues.

This chain uses TRBV4-1 with TRBJ2-5, with 10 positions matching TRBD2. V lost 4 bases and J lost 1; bases outside the gene matches: 6. CDR1 MGHRA and CDR2 YSYEKL come from the germline V gene. The CDR3 loop spans 16 amino acids. The CDR3 region has the DNA TGCGCCAGCAGCCGCGGACTAGCGGACGCCCAAGAGACCCAGTACTTC. Encoded protein: CASSRGLADAQETQYF.

V and J are TRBV4-3 and TRBJ2-3, with 10 bases aligning to TRBD2. This CDR3 has 16 residues. Looked up from germline, CDR1 is LGHNA and CDR2 is YSLEER. With 4 bases clipped from V and 6 bases from J, the junction kept 10 bases outside the gene matches. The CDR3, as DNA: TGCGCCAGCAGCCGAGAAAAGCGGGGGGGCATCGATACGCAGTATTTT. It encodes CASSREKRGGIDTQYF.

This clone was detected once. V and J are TRBV19 and TRBJ2-2; TRBD1 might be the D (6 bases). Germline CDR1 and CDR2: LNHDA and SQIVND (reference sequence). Trimming took off 5 bases at V and 1 base at J, with 11 bases between the two ends. The CDR3 totals 15 residues. CDR3 DNA sequence: TGTGCCAGTAGTTATCGACAGGTGAACACCGGGGAGCTGTTTTTT. Residues: CASSYRQVNTGELFF.

This clone was observed once. The V call is TRBV4-3, the J call TRBJ2-1; possibly TRBD1 for D (5 bases). The CDR3 contains 15 residues. Trimming shortened V by 0 bases and J by 4 bases, and 10 bases separated the two germline ends. The germline V gene encodes CDR1 LGHNA and CDR2 YSLEER. CDR3 nucleotide sequence: TGCGCCAGCAGCCAAGAGTACACAGGTTACAATGAGCAGTTCTTC. Translated, it gives CASSQEYTGYNEQFF.

This clone appeared once. CDR3 loop: CASSDISYEQYF. Here the CDR3 DNA reads TGTGCCAGCAGTGACATTTCCTACGAGCAGTACTTC. The genes are TRBV2 and TRBJ2-7; D gene ambiguous. The germline V and J ends were trimmed by 3 bases and 1 base, with 4 bases remaining between them. This CDR3 is 12 amino acids long. Germline loops: CDR1 SNHLY, CDR2 FYNNEI.

The chain recombines TRBV20-1 with TRBJ2-5; no firm D call. There are 11 residues in the CDR3. Trimming left V 5 bases short and J 3 bases short, with 7 bases between. Germline V CDR1 and CDR2: DFQATT, SNEGSKA (reference sequence). CDR3 coding DNA: TGCAGTGCTTCATACGAAGAGACCCAGTACTTC. Protein sequence: CSASYEETQYF.

The chain is built from TRBV6-1 and TRBJ1-3; D ambiguous. CDR1 MNHNS and CDR2 SASEGT come from the germline V gene. The CDR3 consists of 14 residues. V lost 5 bases and J 6 bases, leaving 14 bases between the germline ends. The CDR3 DNA reads TGTGCCAGCAGTCCCGCGGGGAAGAAAAACACCATATATTTT. Translation gives CASSPAGKKNTIYF.

V and J are TRBV7-6 and TRBJ2-1, with D hard to call. The germline CDR1 and CDR2 sequences are SGHVS and FNYEAQ. The CDR3 length is 17 residues. V was clipped by 0 bases and J by 7 bases, with 19 bases between them. CDR3 coding DNA: TGTGCCAGCAGCTTAGCGGGTCGGACCCGAGCGTGGAATGAGCAGTTCTTC. Its translation is CASSLAGRTRAWNEQFF.

This chain connects TRBV10-3 to TRBJ2-3, with a tentative D call TRBD1 (6 bases). Germline CDR1 is ENHRY and CDR2 is SYGVKD. Between the trimmed V and J ends, which lost 2 bases and 2 bases, there was a span of 11 bases. This CDR3 is 15 amino acids long. In nucleotides, the CDR3 is TGTGCCATCAGTGAGAGGCAGGGGCACACAGATACGCAGTATTTT. Protein sequence: CAISERQGHTDTQYF.

This clone has just a few counts. J is TRBJ1-1 and V is TRBV7-9; the match to TRBD1 covers 12 bases. The length of the CDR3 is 16 residues. With 4 bases clipped from V and 3 bases from J, the junction kept 6 bases outside the gene matches. Germline-derived CDR1 and CDR2 are SEHNR and FQNEAQ (reference sequence). CDR3 sequence (DNA): TGTGCCAGCAGCTCCCGGGACAGGGGGCGGGACACTGAAGCTTTCTTT. This codes for CASSSRDRGRDTEAFF. Looking up the rest from reference TRBV7-9 and TRBJ1-1 gives the full variable domain: DTGVSQNPRHKITKRGQNVTFRCDPISEHNRLYWYRQTLGQGPEFLTYFQNEAQLEKSRLLSDRFSAERPKGSFSTLEIQRTEQGDSAMYLCASSSRDRGRDTEAFFGQGTRLTVV.

This clone ranks as medium-sized. The chain combines TRBV4-1 with TRBJ1-1; D may be TRBD1 (5 bases). Germline V gene data show CDR1 as MGHRA and CDR2 as YSYEKL. V was trimmed by 6 bases and J by 0 bases, leaving 8 bases between them. The CDR3 runs 13 residues. The CDR3 reads CASRKQVNTEAFF. CDR3 sequence (DNA): TGCGCCAGCAGGAAACAGGTGAACACTGAAGCTTTCTTT.

This clone was picked up one time. The rearrangement uses TRBV2 and TRBJ1-5; D remains unclear. The CDR3 totals 14 residues. The germline CDR1 and CDR2 sequences are SNHLY and FYNNEI. Trimming removed 3 bases from V and 6 bases from J, with 12 bases in between. This chain's CDR3 is CASSDRGSSQPQHF. The CDR3 region has the DNA TGTGCCAGCAGTGATCGTGGGTCCTCTCAGCCCCAGCATTTT.

The rearrangement joins TRBV5-5 to TRBJ2-3, with 10 bases identical to TRBD2. The junction had 10 bases not matched to a gene; V was cut back by 4 bases and J by 5 bases. CDR3 length equals 16 residues. Looked up from germline, CDR1 is SGHKS and CDR2 is YYEKEE (reference sequence). The CDR3 here is CASSRSSGGRRDTQYF. The CDR3 DNA sequence: TGTGCCAGCAGCCGCTCTAGCGGGGGCAGGCGAGATACGCAGTATTTT.

V and J are TRBV7-3 and TRBJ1-2; D ambiguous. This CDR3 is 14 amino acids long. V dropped 4 bases and J dropped 6 bases, with 15 bases sitting between them. Germline loops: CDR1 SGHTA, CDR2 FQGTGA. The CDR3 nucleotides read TGTGCCAGCAGCTATACGGGAGGGCGGGATGGCTACACCTTC. Its protein is CASSYTGGRDGYTF.

This clone appeared a few times. The chain joins TRBV30 to TRBJ1-1; tentative D call: TRBD1 (6 bases). Germline CDR1 and CDR2: GTSNPN and SVGIG (reference sequence). V was pared by 2 bases and J by 5 bases, with 18 bases between. The CDR3 sequence is 15 residues long. CDR3 protein: CAWSKAGAARTEAFF. DNA for the CDR3: TGTGCCTGGAGTAAAGCAGGGGCTGCCAGGACTGAAGCTTTCTTT.

This chain uses TRBV25-1 with TRBJ2-2, with 7 bases matching TRBD1. The CDR3 contains 15 residues. Germline-derived CDR1 and CDR2 are MGHDK and SYGVNS. J gave up 7 bases and V 3 bases, and 8 bases lay outside the gene matches. The CDR3 nucleotides are TGTGCCAGCAGTGACACCCGACAGGGTAGCGGGGAGCTGTTTTTT. Protein: CASSDTRQGSGELFF.

The J gene is TRBJ2-7, the V gene TRBV7-2, with D unresolved. The germline V gene encodes CDR1 SGHTA and CDR2 FQGNSA. The CDR3 runs 13 residues. The ends were cut back, 6 bases at V and 1 base at J, with 10 bases in the middle. The CDR3 is CASRFIGSYEQYF. The CDR3, as DNA: TGTGCCAGCAGATTCATAGGGTCCTACGAGCAGTACTTC. Looking up the rest from reference TRBV7-2 and TRBJ2-7 gives the full variable domain: GAGVSQSPSNKVTEKGKDVELRCDPISGHTALYWYRQSLGQGLEFLIYFQGNSAPDKSGLPSDRFSAERTGGSVSTLTIQRTQQEDSAVYLCASRFIGSYEQYFGPGTRLTVT.

The chain combines TRBV9 with TRBJ2-5; 15 positions match TRBD2. Germline V gives CDR1 SGDLS, CDR2 YYNGEE. The CDR3 consists of 18 residues. Trimming took 2 bases from V and 3 from J; bases not matched to a gene: 8. Here the CDR3 DNA reads TGTGCCAGCAGCGTCGGGACTAGCGGGGGGCTAGGAGAAGAGACCCAGTACTTC. This gives the protein CASSVGTSGGLGEETQYF.